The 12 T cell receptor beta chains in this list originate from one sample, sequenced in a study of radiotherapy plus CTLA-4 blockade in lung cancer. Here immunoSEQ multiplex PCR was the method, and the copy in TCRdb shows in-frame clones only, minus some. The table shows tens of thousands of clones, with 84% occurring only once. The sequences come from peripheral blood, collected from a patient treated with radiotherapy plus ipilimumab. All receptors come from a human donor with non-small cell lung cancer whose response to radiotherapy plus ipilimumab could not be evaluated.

The CDR3 bases are TGCAGCGGGGGACAGTCGTGGGATGGCTACACCTTC. The encoded protein is CSGGQSWDGYTF. The chain is built from TRBV29-1 and TRBJ1-2; 7 bases are a match to TRBD1. CDR3 length equals 12 residues. V trimming: 7 bases; J trimming: 6 bases; junction bases outside the gene matches: 8. Germline CDR1 and CDR2: SQVTM and ANQGSEA.

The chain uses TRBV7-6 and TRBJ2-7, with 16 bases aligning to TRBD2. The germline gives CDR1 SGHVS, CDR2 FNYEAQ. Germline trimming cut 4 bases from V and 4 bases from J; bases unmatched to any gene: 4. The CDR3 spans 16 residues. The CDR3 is CASSSGLAGGRYEQYF. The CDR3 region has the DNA TGTGCCAGCAGCTCGGGACTAGCGGGAGGGAGGTACGAGCAGTACTTC.

CDR3 sequence: CASSYNRDNEQFF. In DNA, the CDR3 is TGTGCCAGCAGCTACAACAGGGACAATGAGCAGTTCTTC. V gene TRBV7-2 combines with J gene TRBJ2-1, with a possible D match to TRBD1 (6 bases). The germline V gene encodes CDR1 SGHTA and CDR2 FQGNSA. Between the trimmed V and J ends, which lost 4 bases and 5 bases, there was a span of 9 bases. The CDR3 contains 13 residues.

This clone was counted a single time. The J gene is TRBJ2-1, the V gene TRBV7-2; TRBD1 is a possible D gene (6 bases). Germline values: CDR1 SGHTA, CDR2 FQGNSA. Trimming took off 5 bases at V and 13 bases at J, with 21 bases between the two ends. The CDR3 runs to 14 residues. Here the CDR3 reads CASSLPAAGGQQFF. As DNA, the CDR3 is TGTGCCAGCAGCCTACCTGCGGCTGGGGGACAACAGTTCTTC. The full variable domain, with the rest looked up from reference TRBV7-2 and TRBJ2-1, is GAGVSQSPSNKVTEKGKDVELRCDPISGHTALYWYRQSLGQGLEFLIYFQGNSAPDKSGLPSDRFSAERTGGSVSTLTIQRTQQEDSAVYLCASSLPAAGGQQFFGPGTRLTVL.

The CDR3 reads CASSGNEVAGAYEQYF. The CDR3, as DNA: TGTGCCAGCAGTGGGAATGAGGTAGCGGGCGCCTACGAGCAGTACTTC. The chain combines TRBV2 with TRBJ2-7, with TRBD2 matching over 7 bases. The germline V gene has CDR1 SNHLY and CDR2 FYNNEI. V lost 4 bases and J lost 2; bases outside the gene matches: 11. This CDR3 is built from 16 residues.

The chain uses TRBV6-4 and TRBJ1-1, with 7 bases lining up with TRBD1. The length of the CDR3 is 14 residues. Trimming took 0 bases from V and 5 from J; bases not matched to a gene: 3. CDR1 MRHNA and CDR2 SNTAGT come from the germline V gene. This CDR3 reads CASSDSDRETEAFF. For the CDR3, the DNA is TGTGCCAGCAGTGACTCCGACAGGGAGACTGAAGCTTTCTTT.

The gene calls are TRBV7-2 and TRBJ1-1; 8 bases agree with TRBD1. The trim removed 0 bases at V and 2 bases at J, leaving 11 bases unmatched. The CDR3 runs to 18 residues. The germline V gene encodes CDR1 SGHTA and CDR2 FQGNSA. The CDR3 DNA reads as TGTGCCAGCAGCTTAGCAGGTCGGCAGGGGGCTGGTAACACTGAAGCTTTCTTT. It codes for CASSLAGRQGAGNTEAFF.

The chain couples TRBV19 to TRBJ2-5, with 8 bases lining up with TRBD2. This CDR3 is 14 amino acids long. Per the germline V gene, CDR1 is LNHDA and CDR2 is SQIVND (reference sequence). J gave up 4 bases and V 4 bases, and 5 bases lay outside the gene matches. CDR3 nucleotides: TGTGCCAGTAGTACCCGGGGGGGAGCAGAGACCCAGTACTTC. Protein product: CASSTRGGAETQYF.

CDR3 coding DNA: TGTGCCTGGAGTTCACCGGGGGTCGTAGAGCAGTACTTC. Protein: CAWSSPGVVEQYF. The genes are TRBV30 and TRBJ2-7; the D gene is possibly TRBD2 (6 bases). V lost 2 bases and J 7 bases, leaving 15 bases between the germline ends. The germline CDR1 and CDR2 sequences are GTSNPN and SVGIG (reference sequence). The CDR3 runs to 13 residues.

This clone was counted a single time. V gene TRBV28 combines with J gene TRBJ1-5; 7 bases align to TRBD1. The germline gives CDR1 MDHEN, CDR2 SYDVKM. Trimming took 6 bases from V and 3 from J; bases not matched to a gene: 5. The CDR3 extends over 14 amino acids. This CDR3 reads CASRQGQINQPQHF. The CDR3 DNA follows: TGTGCCAGCAGGCAGGGACAGATCAATCAGCCCCAGCATTTT.

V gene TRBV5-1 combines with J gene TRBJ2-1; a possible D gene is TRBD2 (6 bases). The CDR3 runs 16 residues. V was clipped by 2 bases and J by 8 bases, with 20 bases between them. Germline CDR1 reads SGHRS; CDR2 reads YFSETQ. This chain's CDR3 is CASSLKRELVPHEQFF. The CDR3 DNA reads TGCGCCAGCAGCTTAAAACGGGAGCTTGTCCCCCATGAGCAGTTCTTC.

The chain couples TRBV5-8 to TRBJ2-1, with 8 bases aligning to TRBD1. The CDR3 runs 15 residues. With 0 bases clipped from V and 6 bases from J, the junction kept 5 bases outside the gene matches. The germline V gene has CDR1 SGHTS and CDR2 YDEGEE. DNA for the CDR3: TGTGCCAGCAGCTTGGTGGGGACAGGCCTCAATGAGCAGTTCTTC. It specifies CASSLVGTGLNEQFF.